The rows below give T cell receptor beta chains drawn from one sample of a study of cytomegalovirus exposure and HLA in healthy donors. The data were produced by immunoSEQ multiplex PCR, yet TCRdb's version contains in-frame clones alone and is incomplete. The table shows about 90,000 clones, with 70% to 85% occurring only once. The sequencing sample was made of PBMCs. The receptors come from a man aged 25-45 years in good health and CMV-seronegative. CDR3s include the opening cysteine and the closing phenylalanine or tryptophan. The D gene is left open where the match is weak. Clone size is given for some rows only: seen once, a few or many times, or a class if the clone is expanded.

>TRBV10-3|TRBJ2-1|-|TRBD2
TGTGCCGGAGCGGGGGGGTACAATGAGCAGTTCTTC
CAGAGGYNEQFF
>TRBV5-4|TRBJ1-1|-|TRBD1
TGTGCCAGCAGCTTACGGGACAGCGGATCTGAAGCTTTCTTT
CASSLRDSGSEAFF
>TRBV4-3|TRBJ1-2|-|-
TGCGCCAGCAGCCCTCAGACAGGAGGAATAAACTATGGCTACACCTTC
CASSPQTGGINYGYTF
>TRBV19|TRBJ1-5|few|-
TGTGCCAGTATCCCAGGACAGAGCAATCAGCCCCAGCATTTT
CASIPGQSNQPQHF
>TRBV4-1|TRBJ2-7|-|TRBD2
TGCGCCAGCAGCCCTGCGGGGGGGAAGACCTACGAGCAGTACTTC
CASSPAGGKTYEQYF
>TRBV27|TRBJ2-5|-|-
TGTGCCAGCAGTTCGGGTGAGACCCAGTACTTC
CASSSGETQYF
>TRBV12-5|TRBJ2-1|-|-
TGTGCTAGTGGTTTACTGAGTAATGAGCAGTTCTTC
CASGLLSNEQFF
>TRBV7-6|TRBJ2-5|-|-
TGTGCCAGCAGCTTAGGGGCGGGGCGGCAAGAGACCCAGTACTTC
CASSLGAGRQETQYF
>TRBV28|TRBJ1-1|once|-
TGTGCCAGCAGTTTCGGGATAGGGACTGAAGCTTTCTTT
CASSFGIGTEAFF
>TRBV7-6|TRBJ2-2|-|TRBD1
TGTGCCAGCACCTCAGGGGGCTCGAGCACCGGGGAGCTGTTTTTT
CASTSGGSSTGELFF
>TRBV12-5|TRBJ2-3|-|-
TGTGCTAGTGGTTTCTCTCTTGTAGATACGCAGTATTTT
CASGFSLVDTQYF
>TRBV25-1|TRBJ1-3|-|-
TGTGCCAGCAGTGAGCTAGGGGTCGGAAACACCATATATTTT
CASSELGVGNTIYF
>TRBV6-1|TRBJ1-1|-|-
TGTGCCAGCAGTAGCCGGGGGTCCCGCCCTGAAGCTTTCTTT
CASSSRGSRPEAFF
>TRBV5-1|TRBJ1-2|-|-
TGCGCCAGCAGCTTGGACGCAGGGAACTATGGCTACACCTTC
CASSLDAGNYGYTF
>TRBV6-5|TRBJ1-2|-|-
TGTGCCAGCAGTTACGGAACAGGATTTGATGGCTACACCTTC
CASSYGTGFDGYTF
>TRBV7-7|TRBJ2-7|-|TRBD1
TGTGCTAGCAGCTCAGGACAGGGGGCGGGATACGAGCAGTACTTC
CASSSGQGAGYEQYF
>TRBV10-1|TRBJ2-1|-|TRBD1
TGCGCCAGCAGTGCGGCGATTCAGGGGGATGAGCAGTTCTTC
CASSAAIQGDEQFF
>TRBV5-8|TRBJ2-6|-|-
TGTGCCAGCAGCCCGGGGAAAACTGGGGCCAACGTCCTGACTTTC
CASSPGKTGANVLTF
>TRBV5-1|TRBJ2-1|once|TRBD2
TGCGCCAGCAGCTTGGGGGGGGGATTGGATGAGCAGTTCTTC
CASSLGGGLDEQFF
>TRBV27|TRBJ2-7|-|TRBD1
TGTGCCAGCAACCTTAGGGCTCCGGGACAGGGGGACGAGCAGTACTTC
CASNLRAPGQGDEQYF
>TRBV4-1|TRBJ2-5|-|TRBD1
TGCGCCAGCAGCCCCCCCAGGGGGAAAGAGACCCAGTACTTC
CASSPPRGKETQYF
>TRBV10-3|TRBJ2-6|-|-
TGTGCCATCCCAGGGACTGGGGCCAACGTCCTGACTTTC
CAIPGTGANVLTF
>TRBV19|TRBJ1-5|few|-
TGTGCCAGTAGTATAGACAGGTTTAGCAATCAGCCCCAGCATTTT
CASSIDRFSNQPQHF
>TRBV7-2|TRBJ2-5|-|-
TGTGCCAGCAGACAGGCGCAAGAGACCCAGTACTTC
CASRQAQETQYF
>TRBV30|TRBJ1-5|-|TRBD1
TGTGCCTGGAGTCAAGACAGGGACCAGCCCCAGCATTTT
CAWSQDRDQPQHF
>TRBV7-9|TRBJ2-4|-|TRBD1
TGTGCCAGCAGCCTAGGGACAGGGGGACTAGCCAAAAACATTCAGTACTTC
CASSLGTGGLAKNIQYF
>TRBV4-3|TRBJ2-2|-|TRBD1
TGCGCCAGCAGCGGATCGACTCAGGACAGGGTTGGTTCCGGGGAGCTGTTTTTT
CASSGSTQDRVGSGELFF